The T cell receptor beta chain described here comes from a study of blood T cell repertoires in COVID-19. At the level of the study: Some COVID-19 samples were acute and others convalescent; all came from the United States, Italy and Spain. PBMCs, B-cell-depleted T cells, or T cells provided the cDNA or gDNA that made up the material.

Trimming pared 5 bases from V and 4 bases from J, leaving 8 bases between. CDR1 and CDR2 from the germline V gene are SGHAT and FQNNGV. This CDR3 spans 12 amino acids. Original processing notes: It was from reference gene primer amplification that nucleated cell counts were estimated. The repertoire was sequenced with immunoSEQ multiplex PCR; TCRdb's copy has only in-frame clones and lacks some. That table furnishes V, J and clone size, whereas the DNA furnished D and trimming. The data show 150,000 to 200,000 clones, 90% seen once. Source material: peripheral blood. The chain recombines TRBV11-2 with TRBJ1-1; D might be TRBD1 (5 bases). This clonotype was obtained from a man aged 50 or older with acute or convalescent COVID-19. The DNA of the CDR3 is TGTGCCAGCAGCCCGACAGTCACTGAAGCTTTCTTT. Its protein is CASSPTVTEAFF.